These 27 T cell receptor beta chains share one sample of origin, sequenced in a study of CD8 T cells in Susac syndrome (dated by TCRdb to between 2018 and 2021). Receptor libraries were prepared by the immunoSEQ multiplex PCR assay. RNA was extracted using the RNeasy kit, and roughly 0.5 to 1 microgram was reverse transcribed with random hexamers. TCRdb reran the public reads through fastp at Q25 and MiXCR, keeping productive beta chains. CDR3 protein duplicates are merged, each entry listing the most common genes and DNA. Across this sample there are some 200,000 distinct CDR3 sequences, with about 96% seen only once. Less than 0.095% of the sample comes from the top ten. Input material: CD4+ T cells from PBMCs. These receptors all stem from a human donor with multiple sclerosis.

V usage is TRBV2 and J usage is TRBJ2-1; 8 nucleotides align to TRBD2. Germline values: CDR1 SNHLY, CDR2 FYNNEI. J lost 7 bases, V lost 11 bases, and 13 bases had no gene match. The CDR3 runs to 14 residues. As DNA, the CDR3 is TGTGCCTGCACCAGCGGGGGAGCGCGAAATGAGCAGTTCTTC. Residues: CACTSGGARNEQFF.

This clonotype was seen just once. This chain connects TRBV29-1 to TRBJ2-5; maybe TRBD2 (6 bases). This CDR3 has 11 amino acids. CDR1 and CDR2 (germline): SQVTM, ANQGSEA. For the CDR3, the DNA is TGCGTAGTGGGGGGCCAAGAGACCCAGTACTTC. Its protein is CVVGGQETQYF.

The chain uses TRBV27 and TRBJ1-6; D unclear. Looked up from germline, CDR1 is MNHEY and CDR2 is SMNVEV (reference sequence). The length of the CDR3 is 13 residues. The V end was cut by 9 bases, the J end by 12 bases, with 18 bases between. Here the CDR3 reads CASSDPPFGPLHF. The CDR3 DNA follows: TGTGCCAGTTCGGACCCCCCTTTTGGACCCCTCCACTTT.

In DNA, the CDR3 is TGTGCCAGCAGCGCTCAGCCCCAGCATTTT. It is translated as CASSAQPQHF. The chain employs TRBV9 and TRBJ1-5, with no clear D. V shed 3 bases and J shed 6 bases, with 1 base lying between them. This CDR3 is built from 10 residues. The germline V gene has CDR1 SGDLS and CDR2 YYNGEE.

CDR3 loop: CASSPGSPPPLHF. The CDR3 region has the DNA TGTGCCAGCAGCCCGGGCTCCCCGCCACCCCTCCACTTT. The V gene is TRBV14, the J gene TRBJ1-6; D uncertain. The V end lost 4 bases, the J end lost 11 bases, and 12 bases lay between the germline ends. The CDR3 length is 13 residues. Germline lookup yields CDR1 SGHDN and CDR2 FVKESK.

In this sample, this clonotype turned up once. The chain recombines TRBV7-3 with TRBJ2-3; D is uncertain. This CDR3 comprises 14 residues. The germline CDR1 and CDR2 sequences are SGHTA and FQGTGA. Trimming cost V 1 base and J 1 base, with 6 bases left between them. The CDR3 nucleotides are TGTGCCAGCAGCTTAAGCCCGCGCACAGATACGCAGTATTTT. Translating gives CASSLSPRTDTQYF.

This chain uses TRBV9 with TRBJ2-3, with a weak D call TRBD1 (6 bases). CDR1 is SGDLS and CDR2 is YYNGEE in the germline V gene. Deletions cut 2 bases from V and 1 base from J, with 11 bases between. The CDR3 has 15 residues. CDR3 nucleotide sequence: TGTGCCAGCAGCGTTCTGGGACAACGCACAGATACGCAGTATTTT. It specifies CASSVLGQRTDTQYF.

The rearrangement uses TRBV30 and TRBJ1-1; unclear D gene. The CDR3 runs to 12 residues. Per germline, CDR1 GTSNPN and CDR2 SVGIG (reference sequence). V was cut by 4 bases and J by 1 base, with 7 bases left in between. For the CDR3, the DNA is TGTGCCTGGATGGGTCAGAACACTGAAGCTTTCTTT. Translated, it gives CAWMGQNTEAFF.

The sample holds one count of this clonotype. The chain is built from TRBV9 and TRBJ2-3; no definite D call. Trimming cost V 5 bases and J 1 base, with 8 bases left between them. CDR1 and CDR2 from the germline V gene are SGDLS and YYNGEE. The CDR3 is made up of 13 amino acids. In DNA, the CDR3 is TGTGCCAGCAGTCCACTCCGCACAGATACGCAGTATTTT. Its translation is CASSPLRTDTQYF.

The CDR3: CSVEDRGTEAFF. The DNA for the CDR3 is TGCAGCGTTGAAGATCGGGGCACTGAAGCTTTCTTT. The gene calls are TRBV29-1 and TRBJ1-1, with D hard to call. Germline CDR1 reads SQVTM; CDR2 reads ANQGSEA. This CDR3 spans 12 amino acids. V gave up 0 bases and J gave up 4 bases, with 6 bases separating them.

The chain combines TRBV5-4 with TRBJ2-1; 13 bases map to TRBD2. Trimming took 4 bases from V and 4 from J; bases not matched to a gene: 5. Per germline, CDR1 SGHNT and CDR2 YYREEE (reference sequence). This CDR3 has 16 amino acids. CDR3 protein: CASSPGTSGKYNEQFF. CDR3 bases: TGTGCCAGCAGCCCCGGGACTAGCGGGAAGTACAATGAGCAGTTCTTC.

The J gene is TRBJ2-1, the V gene TRBV15; tentative D call: TRBD2 (6 bases). CDR1 is LNHNV, CDR2 YYDKDF, per germline (reference sequence). V lost 3 bases, J lost 9 bases, and 15 bases lay in between. This CDR3 is built from 14 residues. The CDR3: CATSRMTSDSEQFF. DNA of the CDR3: TGTGCCACCAGCAGGATGACTAGTGACAGTGAGCAGTTCTTC.

The chain carries TRBV6-5 and TRBJ1-1, with a weak D call TRBD1 (6 bases). Germline loops: CDR1 MNHEY, CDR2 SVGAGI. The CDR3 covers 13 residues. V was trimmed by 0 bases and J by 11 bases, leaving 13 bases between them. The CDR3 protein is CASSYSNRAGAFF. The CDR3 region has the DNA TGTGCCAGCAGTTACTCGAACAGGGCTGGGGCTTTCTTT.

This chain joins TRBV30 and TRBJ1-5; tentative D call: TRBD1 (6 bases). The CDR3 contains 14 residues. Between the trimmed V and J ends, which lost 5 bases and 0 bases, there was a span of 11 bases. CDR1 GTSNPN and CDR2 SVGIG come from the germline V gene (reference sequence). CDR3 sequence: CAWGGHFSNQPQHF. The CDR3 bases are TGTGCCTGGGGGGGGCATTTTAGCAATCAGCCCCAGCATTTT.

The chain carries TRBV15 and TRBJ1-1, with D unresolved. The germline V gene encodes CDR1 LNHNV and CDR2 YYDKDF (reference sequence). Trimming cost V 1 base and J 7 bases, with 10 bases left between them. This CDR3 is built from 13 residues. Here the CDR3 DNA reads TGTGCCACCAGCAGAGCCGCCCGGTATGAAGCTTTCTTT. Encoded protein: CATSRAARYEAFF.

The V gene is TRBV20-1, the J gene TRBJ2-7; 11 nucleotides agree with TRBD2. The J segment lost 8 bases and the V segment lost 0 bases, leaving 15 bases of the junction unmatched. Germline lookup yields CDR1 DFQATT and CDR2 SNEGSKA (reference sequence). The CDR3 has 17 residues. For the CDR3, the DNA is TGCAGTGCTAGAGATCTAGGGTCTAGCGGGAGGATTGCTAAGCAGTACTTC. Its protein is CSARDLGSSGRIAKQYF.

The chain links TRBV29-1 to TRBJ2-1; tentatively, D is TRBD1 or TRBD2 (5 bases each). This CDR3 contains 16 residues. Between the trimmed V and J ends, which lost 4 bases and 8 bases, there was a span of 24 bases. Germline CDR1 and CDR2: SQVTM and ANQGSEA. CDR3 bases: TGCAGCGTTGGGGTTTTGGGGGTGGGAACAGTCGATGAGCAGTTCTTC. Residues: CSVGVLGVGTVDEQFF.

V is TRBV2 and J is TRBJ2-1; D possibly corresponds to TRBD1 (6 bases). CDR3 size: 11 residues. V dropped 5 bases and J dropped 16 bases, with 15 bases sitting between them. Germline V gives CDR1 SNHLY, CDR2 FYNNEI. The CDR3 bases are TGTGCCAGCAGTCCCACAGGGACGTGTTTCTTC. This sequence encodes CASSPTGTCFF.

This clonotype has a single count. V and J are TRBV9 and TRBJ1-5; D uncertain. The CDR3 length is 14 residues. With 0 bases removed from V and 9 bases from J, the gap between germline ends came to 13 bases. The germline gives CDR1 SGDLS, CDR2 YYNGEE. The CDR3 region is CASSVGAGSGPQHF. The DNA of the CDR3 is TGTGCCAGCAGCGTAGGCGCAGGTTCAGGGCCCCAGCATTTT.

The V gene is TRBV5-1, the J gene TRBJ2-3; 12 bases agree with TRBD2. Losses at the gene ends were 2 bases for V and 0 bases for J; bases not matched to a gene: 10. CDR1 and CDR2 from the germline V gene are SGHRS and YFSETQ. The CDR3 is made up of 19 amino acids. This CDR3 reads CASSLPGLAGWVSTDTQYF. The DNA for the CDR3 is TGCGCCAGCAGCTTACCGGGACTAGCGGGTTGGGTTAGCACAGATACGCAGTATTTT.

V and J are TRBV14 and TRBJ2-7; D ambiguous. Germline V CDR1 and CDR2: SGHDN, FVKESK. With 0 bases removed from V and 5 bases from J, the gap between germline ends came to 11 bases. This CDR3 has 14 amino acids. CDR3 residues: CASSQDLGGDEQYF. DNA for the CDR3: TGTGCCAGCAGCCAAGATCTTGGTGGCGACGAGCAGTACTTC.

The chain's CDR3 is CSARGYEQFF. As DNA, the CDR3 is TGCAGTGCTAGAGGGTATGAGCAGTTCTTC. The gene calls are TRBV20-1 and TRBJ2-1; D call uncertain. CDR1 and CDR2 from the germline V gene are DFQATT and SNEGSKA (reference sequence). The CDR3 runs to 10 residues. V was shortened by 1 base and J by 8 bases, with 3 bases between the two germline ends.

This chain connects TRBV30 to TRBJ1-1; no definite D call. This CDR3 comprises 17 residues. V lost 2 bases and J 1 base, leaving 20 bases between the germline ends. The germline V gene encodes CDR1 GTSNPN and CDR2 SVGIG (reference sequence). The CDR3 region is CAWSPIADPLGNTEAFF. The CDR3, as DNA: TGTGCCTGGAGTCCTATCGCGGACCCCCTAGGGAACACTGAAGCTTTCTTT.

This clonotype occurred once. The rearrangement links TRBV7-8 to TRBJ2-3, with 7 nucleotides matching TRBD2. The germline V gene encodes CDR1 SGHVS and CDR2 FQNEAQ. This CDR3 is 15 amino acids long. Trimming removed 5 bases from V and 1 base from J; junction bases left unmatched: 6. CDR3 DNA: TGTGCCAGCAGCCTATCTAGCGGTCGCACAGATACGCAGTATTTT. Amino acid sequence: CASSLSSGRTDTQYF.

V gene TRBV29-1 combines with J gene TRBJ2-7; weak D call: TRBD2 (6 bases). Looked up from germline, CDR1 is SQVTM and CDR2 is ANQGSEA. With 6 bases removed from V and 0 bases from J, the gap between germline ends came to 12 bases. This CDR3 has 13 amino acids. CDR3 in DNA: TGCAGCGTGAGGCAGGGAGGCTCCTACGAGCAGTACTTC. Translating gives CSVRQGGSYEQYF.

CDR3 DNA sequence: TGCGCCAGCAGTCAATACAGGGGTAACACTGAAGCTTTCTTT. This codes for CASSQYRGNTEAFF. The chain is built from TRBV23-1 and TRBJ1-1; TRBD1 matches at 7 bases. TRBV23-1 counts as an open reading frame of uncertain function. V lost 1 base, J lost 2 bases, and 1 base stayed unmatched. The CDR3 loop spans 14 amino acids.

This chain links TRBV2 with TRBJ2-1; 8 bases are shared with TRBD2. Germline CDR1 SNHLY, CDR2 FYNNEI. V lost 1 base and J lost 3; bases outside the gene matches: 2. The CDR3 extends over 15 amino acids. The CDR3 spells CASSEDSGNYNEQFF. The CDR3 bases are TGTGCCAGCAGTGAAGATAGCGGGAACTACAATGAGCAGTTCTTC.